Sequencing of this T cell receptor (beta chain) was carried out in a study of T cells in narcolepsy. The germline V gene encodes CDR1 GTSNPN and CDR2 SVGIG (reference sequence). V was pared by 3 bases and J by 8 bases, with 14 bases of the junction left unmatched. The CDR3 covers 15 residues. This clone was seen a single time. Sequencing used immunoSEQ multiplex PCR; TCRdb keeps in-frame clones, though not all of them. The sample yields around 30,000 clones, approximately 79% seen once. The sample was memory (CD45RA-) CD4+ T cells from blood. The chain carries TRBV30 and TRBJ1-2, with 8 positions matching TRBD1. The sequence was obtained from a human donor in good health. The CDR3, as DNA: TGTGCCTGGAGGCGGGACAGGTCCTTAAGTAACGGCTACACCTTC. Translated: CAWRRDRSLSNGYTF.